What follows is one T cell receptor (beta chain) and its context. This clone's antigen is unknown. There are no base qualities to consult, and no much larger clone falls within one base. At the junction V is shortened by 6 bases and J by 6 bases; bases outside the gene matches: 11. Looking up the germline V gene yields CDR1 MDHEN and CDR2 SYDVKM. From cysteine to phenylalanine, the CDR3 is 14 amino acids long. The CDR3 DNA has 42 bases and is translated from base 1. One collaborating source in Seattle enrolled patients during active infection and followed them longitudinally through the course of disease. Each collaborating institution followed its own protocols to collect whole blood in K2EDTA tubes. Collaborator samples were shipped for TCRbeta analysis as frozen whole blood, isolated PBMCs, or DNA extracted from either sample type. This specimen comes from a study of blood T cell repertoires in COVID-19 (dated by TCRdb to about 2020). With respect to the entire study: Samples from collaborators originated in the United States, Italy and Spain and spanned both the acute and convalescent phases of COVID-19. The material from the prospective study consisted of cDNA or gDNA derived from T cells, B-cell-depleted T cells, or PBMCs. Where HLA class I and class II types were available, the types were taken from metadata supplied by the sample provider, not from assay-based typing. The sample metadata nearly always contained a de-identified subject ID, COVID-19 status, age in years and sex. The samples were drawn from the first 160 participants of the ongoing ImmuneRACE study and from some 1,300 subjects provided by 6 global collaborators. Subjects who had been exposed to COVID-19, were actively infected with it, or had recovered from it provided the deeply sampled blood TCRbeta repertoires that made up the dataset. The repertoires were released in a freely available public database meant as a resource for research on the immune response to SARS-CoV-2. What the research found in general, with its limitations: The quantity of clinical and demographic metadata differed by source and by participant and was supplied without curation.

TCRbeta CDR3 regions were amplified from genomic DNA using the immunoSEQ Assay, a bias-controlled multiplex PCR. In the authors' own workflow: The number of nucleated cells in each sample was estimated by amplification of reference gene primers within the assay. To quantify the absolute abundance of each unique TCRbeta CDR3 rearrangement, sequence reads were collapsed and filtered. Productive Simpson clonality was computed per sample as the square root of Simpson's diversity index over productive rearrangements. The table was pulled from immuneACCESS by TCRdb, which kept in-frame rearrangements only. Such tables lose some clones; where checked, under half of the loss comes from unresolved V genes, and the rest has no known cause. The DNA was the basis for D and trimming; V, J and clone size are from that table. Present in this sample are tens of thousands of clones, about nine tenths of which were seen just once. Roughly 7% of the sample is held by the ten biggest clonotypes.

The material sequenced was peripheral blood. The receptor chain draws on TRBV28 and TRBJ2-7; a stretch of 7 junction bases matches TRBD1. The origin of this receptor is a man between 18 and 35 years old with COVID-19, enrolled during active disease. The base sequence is TGTGCCAGCAGCTCCGGGACAGAGAGGGCCGAGCAGTACTTC. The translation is CASSSGTERAEQYF.